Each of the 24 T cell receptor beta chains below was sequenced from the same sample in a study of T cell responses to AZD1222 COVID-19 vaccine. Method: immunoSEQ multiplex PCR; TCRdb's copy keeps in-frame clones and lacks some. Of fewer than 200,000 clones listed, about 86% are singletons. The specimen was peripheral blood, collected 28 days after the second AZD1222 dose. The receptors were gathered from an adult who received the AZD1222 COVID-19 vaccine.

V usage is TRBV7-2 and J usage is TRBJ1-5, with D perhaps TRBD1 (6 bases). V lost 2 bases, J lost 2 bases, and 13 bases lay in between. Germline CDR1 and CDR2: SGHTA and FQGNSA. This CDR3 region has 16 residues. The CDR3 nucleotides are TGTGCCAGCAGCTTAAAAAGGGGGATCGGCAATCAGCCCCAGCATTTT. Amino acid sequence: CASSLKRGIGNQPQHF.

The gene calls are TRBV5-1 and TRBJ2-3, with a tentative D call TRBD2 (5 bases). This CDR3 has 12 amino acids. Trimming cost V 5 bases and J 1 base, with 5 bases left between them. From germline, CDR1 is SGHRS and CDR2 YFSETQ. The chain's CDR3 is CASSSGTDTQYF. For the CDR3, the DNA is TGCGCCAGCAGTAGCGGCACAGATACGCAGTATTTT.

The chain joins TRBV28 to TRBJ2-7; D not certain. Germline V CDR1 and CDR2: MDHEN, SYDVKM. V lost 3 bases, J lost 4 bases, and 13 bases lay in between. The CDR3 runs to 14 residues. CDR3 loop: CASSLSGPSYEQYF. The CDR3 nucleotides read TGTGCCAGCAGTTTGTCAGGACCCAGTTACGAGCAGTACTTC. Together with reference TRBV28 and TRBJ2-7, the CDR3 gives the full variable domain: DVKVTQSSRYLVKRTGEKVFLECVQDMDHENMFWYRQDPGLGLRLIYFSYDVKMKEKGDIPEGYSVSREKKERFSLILESASTNQTSMYLCASSLSGPSYEQYFGPGTRLTVT.

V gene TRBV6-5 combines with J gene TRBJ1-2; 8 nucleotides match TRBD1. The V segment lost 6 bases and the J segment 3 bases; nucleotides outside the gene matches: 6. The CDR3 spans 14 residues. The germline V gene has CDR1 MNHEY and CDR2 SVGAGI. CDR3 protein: CASRLGQGHYGYTF. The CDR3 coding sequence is TGTGCCAGCAGGTTAGGACAGGGTCACTATGGCTACACCTTC.

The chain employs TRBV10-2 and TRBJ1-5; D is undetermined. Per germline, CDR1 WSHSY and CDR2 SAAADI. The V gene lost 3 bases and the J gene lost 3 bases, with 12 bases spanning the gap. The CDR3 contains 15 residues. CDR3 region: CASSEVSGTNQPQHF. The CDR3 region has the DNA TGCGCCAGCAGTGAAGTCAGCGGCACCAATCAGCCCCAGCATTTT.

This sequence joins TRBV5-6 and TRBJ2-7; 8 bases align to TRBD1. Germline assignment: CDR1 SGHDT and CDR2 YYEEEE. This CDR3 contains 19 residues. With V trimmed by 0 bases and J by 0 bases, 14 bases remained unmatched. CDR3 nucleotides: TGTGCCAGCAGCTTGGTGGTTGGGGCGGGACAGGAGATCTCCTACGAGCAGTACTTC. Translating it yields CASSLVVGAGQEISYEQYF.

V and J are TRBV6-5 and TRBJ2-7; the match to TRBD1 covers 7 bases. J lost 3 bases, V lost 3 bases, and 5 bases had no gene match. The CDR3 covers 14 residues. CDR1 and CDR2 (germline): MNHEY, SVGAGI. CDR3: CASSYPGQSYEQYF. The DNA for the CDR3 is TGTGCCAGCAGTTATCCGGGACAGAGCTACGAGCAGTACTTC.

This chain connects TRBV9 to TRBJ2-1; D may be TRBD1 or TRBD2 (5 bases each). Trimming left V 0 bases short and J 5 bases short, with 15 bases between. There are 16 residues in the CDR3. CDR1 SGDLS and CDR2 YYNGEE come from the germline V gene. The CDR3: CASSVGSGSSDNEQFF. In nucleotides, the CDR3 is TGTGCCAGCAGCGTAGGATCAGGGAGTTCGGACAATGAGCAGTTCTTC.

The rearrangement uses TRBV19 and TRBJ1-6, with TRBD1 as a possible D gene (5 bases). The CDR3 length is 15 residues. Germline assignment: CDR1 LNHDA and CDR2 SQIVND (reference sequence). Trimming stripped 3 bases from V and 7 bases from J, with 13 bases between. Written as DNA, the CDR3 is TGTGCCAGTAGTATGCTCACAGGAACAAATTCACCCCTCCACTTT. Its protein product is CASSMLTGTNSPLHF.

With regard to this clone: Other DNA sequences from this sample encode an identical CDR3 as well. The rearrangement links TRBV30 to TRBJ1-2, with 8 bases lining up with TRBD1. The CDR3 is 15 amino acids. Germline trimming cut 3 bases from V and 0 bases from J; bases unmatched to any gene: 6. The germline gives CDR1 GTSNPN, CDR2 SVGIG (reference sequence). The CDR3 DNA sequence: TGTGCCTGGAGCGCCGGGGACAGGCCTAACTATGGCTACACCTTC. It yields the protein CAWSAGDRPNYGYTF.

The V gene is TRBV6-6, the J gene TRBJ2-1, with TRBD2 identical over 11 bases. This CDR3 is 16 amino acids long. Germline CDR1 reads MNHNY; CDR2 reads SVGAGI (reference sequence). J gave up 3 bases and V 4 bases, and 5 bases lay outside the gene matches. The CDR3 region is CASSFSGGAFYNEQFF. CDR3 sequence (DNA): TGTGCCAGCAGTTTTAGCGGGGGGGCCTTCTACAATGAGCAGTTCTTC.

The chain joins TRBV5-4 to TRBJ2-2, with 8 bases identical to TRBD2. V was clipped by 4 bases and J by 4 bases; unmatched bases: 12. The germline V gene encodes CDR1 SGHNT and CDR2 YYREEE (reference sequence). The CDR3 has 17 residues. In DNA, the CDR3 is TGTGCCAGCAGCCGGGAGGGCCACCCGCCCTCCACCGGGGAGCTGTTTTTT. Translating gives CASSREGHPPSTGELFF. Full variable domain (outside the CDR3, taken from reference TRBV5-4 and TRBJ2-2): ETGVTQSPTHLIKTRGQQVTLRCSSQSGHNTVSWYQQALGQGPQFIFQYYREEENGRGNFPPRFSGLQFPNYSSELNVNALELDDSALYLCASSREGHPPSTGELFFGEGSRLTVL.

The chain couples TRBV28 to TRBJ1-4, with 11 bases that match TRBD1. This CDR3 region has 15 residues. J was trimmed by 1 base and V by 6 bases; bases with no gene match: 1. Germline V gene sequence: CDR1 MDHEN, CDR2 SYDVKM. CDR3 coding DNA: TGTGCCAGCAGCGGGACAGGGGGAACTAATGAAAAACTGTTTTTT. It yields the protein CASSGTGGTNEKLFF.

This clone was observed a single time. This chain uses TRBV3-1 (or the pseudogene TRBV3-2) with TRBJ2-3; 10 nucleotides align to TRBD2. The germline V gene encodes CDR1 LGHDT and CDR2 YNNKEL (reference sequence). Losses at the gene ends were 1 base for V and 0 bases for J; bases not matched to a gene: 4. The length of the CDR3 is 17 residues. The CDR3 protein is CASSQGLAGASTDTQYF. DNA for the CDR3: TGTGCCAGCAGCCAAGGGCTAGCGGGGGCCAGCACAGATACGCAGTATTTT.

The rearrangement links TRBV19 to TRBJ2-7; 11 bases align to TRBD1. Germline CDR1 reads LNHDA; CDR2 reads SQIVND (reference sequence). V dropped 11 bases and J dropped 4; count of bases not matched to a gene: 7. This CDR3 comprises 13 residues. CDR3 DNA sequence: TGTGCCTCCCGGGACAGGGGGAAATACGAGCAGTACTTC. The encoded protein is CASRDRGKYEQYF. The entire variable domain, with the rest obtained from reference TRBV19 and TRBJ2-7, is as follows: DGGITQSPKYLFRKEGQNVTLSCEQNLNHDAMYWYRQDPGQGLRLIYYSQIVNDFQKGDIAEGYSVSREKKESFPLTVTSAQKNPTAFYLCASRDRGKYEQYFGPGTRLTVT.

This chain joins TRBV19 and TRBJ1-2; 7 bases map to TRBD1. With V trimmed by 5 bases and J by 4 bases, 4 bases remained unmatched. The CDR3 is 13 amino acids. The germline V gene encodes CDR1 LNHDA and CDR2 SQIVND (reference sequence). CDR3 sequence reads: CASSDRDSYGYTF. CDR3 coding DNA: TGTGCCAGTAGTGACCGGGACAGCTATGGCTACACCTTC.

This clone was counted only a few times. CDR3 bases: TGTGCCAGCAGTCTCGGACAGAGAGATCAGCCCCAGCATTTT. Amino acids: CASSLGQRDQPQHF. The V gene is TRBV5-5, the J gene TRBJ1-5, with a possible D match to TRBD1 (6 bases). V shed 5 bases and J shed 5 bases, with 14 bases lying between them. The CDR3 has 14 residues. Germline V CDR1 and CDR2: SGHKS, YYEKEE (reference sequence).

CDR3 coding DNA: TGTGCCAGCCTCCCGGGACAGACTAACTATGGCTACACCTTC. This encodes CASLPGQTNYGYTF. This chain connects TRBV19 to TRBJ1-2, with 7 bases lining up with TRBD1. The CDR3 is made up of 14 amino acids. Per germline, CDR1 LNHDA and CDR2 SQIVND (reference sequence). The V segment lost 9 bases and the J segment 0 bases; nucleotides outside the gene matches: 7. Drawing the rest from reference TRBV19 and TRBJ1-2, the complete variable domain is DGGITQSPKYLFRKEGQNVTLSCEQNLNHDAMYWYRQDPGQGLRLIYYSQIVNDFQKGDIAEGYSVSREKKESFPLTVTSAQKNPTAFYLCASLPGQTNYGYTFGSGTRLTVV.

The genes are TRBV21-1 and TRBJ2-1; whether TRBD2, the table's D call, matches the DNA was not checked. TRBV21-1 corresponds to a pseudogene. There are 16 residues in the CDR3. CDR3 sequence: CASSKEKRGESNEQFF. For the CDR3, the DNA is TGTGCCAGCAGCAAAGAGAAGCGGGGGGAGTCCAATGAGCAGTTCTTC.

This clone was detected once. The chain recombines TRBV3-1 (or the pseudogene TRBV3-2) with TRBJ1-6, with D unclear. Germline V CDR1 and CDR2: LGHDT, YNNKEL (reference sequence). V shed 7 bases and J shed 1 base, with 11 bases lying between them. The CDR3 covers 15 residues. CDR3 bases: TGTGCCAGCAAAGATCGAGTTTCCTATAATTCACCCCTCCACTTT. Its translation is CASKDRVSYNSPLHF.

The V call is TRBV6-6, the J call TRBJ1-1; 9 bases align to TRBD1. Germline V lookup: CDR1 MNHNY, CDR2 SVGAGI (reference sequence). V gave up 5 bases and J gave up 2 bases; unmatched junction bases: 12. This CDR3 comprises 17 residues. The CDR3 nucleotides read TGTGCCAGCAGTCCCCAGAGCTACAGGGGGCTAAACACTGAAGCTTTCTTT. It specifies CASSPQSYRGLNTEAFF.

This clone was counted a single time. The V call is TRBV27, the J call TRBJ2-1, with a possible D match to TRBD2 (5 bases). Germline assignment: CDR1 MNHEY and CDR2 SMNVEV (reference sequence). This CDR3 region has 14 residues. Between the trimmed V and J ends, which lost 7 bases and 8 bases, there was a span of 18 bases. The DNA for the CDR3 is TGTGCCAGCACCCCCTCGGGGATCACCGATGAGCAGTTCTTC. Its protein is CASTPSGITDEQFF.

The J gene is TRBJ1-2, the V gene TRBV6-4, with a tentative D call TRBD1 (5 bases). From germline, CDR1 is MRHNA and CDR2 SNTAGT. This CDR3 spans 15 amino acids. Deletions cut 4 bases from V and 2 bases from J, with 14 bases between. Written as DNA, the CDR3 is TGTGCCAGCAGTGTGACAGCGAGCTTCAACTATGGCTACACCTTC. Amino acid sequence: CASSVTASFNYGYTF.

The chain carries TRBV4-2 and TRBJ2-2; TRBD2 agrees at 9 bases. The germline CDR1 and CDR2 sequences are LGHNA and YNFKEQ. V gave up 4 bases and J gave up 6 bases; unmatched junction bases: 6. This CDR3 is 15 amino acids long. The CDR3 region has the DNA TGTGCCAGCAGCCCTACGGCGGGGGGGCCCGGGGAGCTGTTTTTT. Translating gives CASSPTAGGPGELFF.